The 21 T cell receptor beta chains below come from one sample, sequenced in a study of blood T cells in healthy people across ages. For the second PCR, which ran for about 6 to 11 cycles, a sample-barcoded 5' primer and a J-beta primer mix were used. One entry per CDR3 protein, called by TCRdb with MiXCR from the 5' RACE reads. The repertoire holds approximately 2,000,000 distinct CDR3 sequences, 35% to 50% seen once, with under 30% in the top ten. The sequencing input was blood. The receptors here all came from a human donor in good health.

The gene calls are TRBV9 and TRBJ2-3; 7 nucleotides match TRBD2. Germline assignment: CDR1 SGDLS and CDR2 YYNGEE. J was trimmed by 9 bases and V by 4 bases; bases with no gene match: 17. The CDR3 has 16 residues. CDR3 in amino acids: CASSPIGSGDVRTQYF. CDR3 sequence (DNA): TGTGCCAGCAGCCCTATCGGGAGCGGGGACGTTAGGACGCAGTATTTT.

This clonotype was seen ten or more times. This rearrangement joins TRBV13 to TRBJ2-7; TRBD2 might be the D (5 bases). Trimming removed 4 bases from V and 0 bases from J, with 13 bases in between. This CDR3 is 15 amino acids long. Germline CDR1 and CDR2: PRHDT and FYEKMQ (reference sequence). The CDR3 sequence: CASSSEDGDSYEQYF. The CDR3 nucleotides read TGTGCCAGCAGCTCGGAGGACGGAGACTCCTACGAGCAGTACTTC.

The rearrangement joins TRBV12-3 or TRBV12-4 to TRBJ2-3; weak D call: TRBD2 (5 bases). Trimming stripped 9 bases from V and 6 bases from J, with 16 bases between. CDR3 length: 13 residues. The chain's CDR3 is CASRKVSADTQYF. The DNA for the CDR3 is TGTGCCAGTAGAAAAGTTAGCGCGGATACGCAGTATTTT.

This clonotype occurred a few times. The rearrangement uses TRBV27 and TRBJ2-3; 9 bases map to TRBD2. J lost 2 bases, V lost 0 bases, and 3 bases had no gene match. The CDR3 sequence is 16 residues long. Germline loops: CDR1 MNHEY, CDR2 SMNVEV (reference sequence). CDR3 residues: CASSLSLAGNTDTQYF. In nucleotides, the CDR3 is TGTGCCAGCAGTTTATCTCTAGCGGGGAACACAGATACGCAGTATTTT.

V gene TRBV5-1 combines with J gene TRBJ2-1; D call uncertain. The V and J ends lost 2 bases and 7 bases respectively, with 10 bases between them. CDR3 length: 13 amino acids. Germline V gene data show CDR1 as SGHRS and CDR2 as YFSETQ. The CDR3 loop is CASSLFPSNEQFF. The CDR3 coding sequence is TGCGCCAGCAGCTTATTTCCCAGTAATGAGCAGTTCTTC.

V is TRBV12-3 or TRBV12-4 and J is TRBJ2-7; 8 positions match TRBD1. J lost 2 bases, V lost 4 bases, and 7 bases had no gene match. CDR3 length: 15 amino acids. CDR3 bases: TGTGCCAGCAGTTCCCCTCGGACAGGGCCCTACGAGCAGTACTTC. Its protein product is CASSSPRTGPYEQYF.

This clonotype has a handful of counts. V usage is TRBV20-1 and J usage is TRBJ1-4; D gene uncertain. The CDR3 length is 14 residues. The V and J ends lost 5 bases and 0 bases respectively, with 10 bases between them. Germline V CDR1 and CDR2: DFQATT, SNEGSKA (reference sequence). The CDR3 reads CSALGRTTNEKLFF. The CDR3, as DNA: TGCAGTGCTCTCGGACGGACAACTAATGAAAAACTGTTTTTT.

V gene TRBV7-9 combines with J gene TRBJ2-4; TRBD2 agrees at 11 bases. The J call is doubtful: the DNA matches TRBJ2-7 better. In germline, CDR1 is SEHNR, CDR2 FQNEAQ (reference sequence). The CDR3 is 13 residues long. The CDR3 DNA reads as TGTGCCAGCAGCGCTAGCGGGAGGACCGAGCAGTACTTC. It encodes CASSASGRTEQYF.

The gene calls are TRBV15 and TRBJ1-5, with a weak D call TRBD1 (5 bases). The CDR3 is 15 residues long. The germline V and J ends were trimmed by 0 bases and 4 bases, with 10 bases remaining between them. Germline CDR1 reads LNHNV; CDR2 reads YYDKDF (reference sequence). The CDR3 DNA sequence: TGTGCCACCAGCAGAGATCCCGACAGTAATCAGCCCCAGCATTTT. This sequence encodes CATSRDPDSNQPQHF. Filled out from reference TRBV15 and TRBJ1-5, the complete variable domain reads DAMVIQNPRYQVTQFGKPVTLSCSQTLNHNVMYWYQQKSSQAPKLLFHYYDKDFNNEADTPDNFQSRRPNTSFCFLDIRSPGLGDTAMYLCATSRDPDSNQPQHFGDGTRLSIL.

On this clonotype itself: Mismatch with germline at one junction end may stem from a read error. The V and J genes are TRBV4-3 and TRBJ2-7, with TRBD1 matching 7 bases. The germline V gene has CDR1 LGHNA and CDR2 YSLEER. The CDR3 contains 15 residues. CDR3 nucleotides: TGCGTCAGCAGCCAAGATAGGGAACAGGGGTACGAGCAGTACTTC. It translates to CVSSQDREQGYEQYF.

This clonotype came up many times. This chain links TRBV29-1 with TRBJ1-2; D call uncertain. Per germline, CDR1 SQVTM and CDR2 ANQGSEA. The CDR3 totals 11 residues. Trimming took 8 bases from V and 13 from J, leaving 20 bases between them. CDR3 protein: CSTLSSLGCTF. The DNA for the CDR3 is TGCAGCACCTTAAGCTCCCTCGGATGCACCTTC.

The rearrangement joins TRBV7-2 to TRBJ1-2, with D perhaps TRBD1 (6 bases). Germline CDR1 reads SGHTA; CDR2 reads FQGNSA. V was pared by 4 bases and J by 6 bases, with 12 bases between. The CDR3 has 13 residues. Here the CDR3 DNA reads TGTGCCAGCAGCTCGCAGGGGTTGGATGGCTACACCTTC. Translated, it gives CASSSQGLDGYTF.

This clonotype was detected once. The V gene is TRBV11-2, the J gene TRBJ1-5; D is possibly TRBD1 (5 bases). Between the trimmed V and J ends, which lost 5 bases and 7 bases, there was a span of 12 bases. The CDR3 is 13 amino acids. Per germline, CDR1 SGHAT and CDR2 FQNNGV. The CDR3 here is CASSQDIAQPQHF. The DNA of the CDR3 is TGTGCCAGCAGCCAGGACATAGCACAGCCCCAGCATTTT.

Turning to this clonotype: At one end the junction does not follow the germline gene, possibly because of a read error. This sequence joins TRBV11-3 and TRBJ2-2, with TRBD1 as a possible D gene (7 bases). Germline-derived CDR1 and CDR2 are SGHNT and YENEEA. This CDR3 spans 14 amino acids. The CDR3 loop reads CASSRNRGIGGLFF. DNA of the CDR3: TGTGCCAGCAGCCGTAACAGGGGAATCGGGGGGCTGTTTTTT.

This clonotype was found a few times. This chain joins TRBV5-5 and TRBJ2-3; possible D gene TRBD2, 5 bases. Trimming cost V 4 bases and J 4 bases, with 13 bases left between them. CDR1 SGHKS and CDR2 YYEKEE come from the germline V gene (reference sequence). The CDR3 contains 14 residues. The CDR3 DNA follows: TGTGCCAGCAGCCTTTACCCGGGGTCAGATACGCAGTATTTT. Protein sequence: CASSLYPGSDTQYF.

In its sample, this clonotype was seen once. The chain recombines TRBV29-1 with TRBJ2-5, with TRBD1 matching over 7 bases. The V and J ends lost 3 bases and 7 bases, in that order; junction bases with no gene match: 8. The CDR3 consists of 13 residues. Germline V gene sequence: CDR1 SQVTM, CDR2 ANQGSEA. In DNA form, the CDR3 reads TGCAGCGTTGAGCCGGGACAGAAGGGGACCCAGTACTTC. It codes for CSVEPGQKGTQYF. Full variable domain (rest looked up from reference TRBV29-1 and TRBJ2-5): SAVISQKPSRDICQRGTSLTIQCQVDSQVTMMFWYRQQPGQSLTLIATANQGSEATYESGFVIDKFPISRPNLTFSTLTVSNMSPEDSSIYLCSVEPGQKGTQYFGPGTRLLVL.

This clonotype was recorded a few times. CDR3: CASSLRVGEDGYTF. The CDR3 bases are TGTGCCAGCAGCTTGAGGGTCGGGGAGGATGGCTACACCTTC. This chain joins TRBV7-9 and TRBJ1-2; D is unresolved. Per germline, CDR1 SEHNR and CDR2 FQNEAQ (reference sequence). CDR3 length equals 14 residues. Between the trimmed V and J ends, which lost 3 bases and 6 bases, there was a span of 14 bases.

The chain joins TRBV7-9 to TRBJ1-2, with TRBD1 as a possible D gene (5 bases). The CDR3 is 14 amino acids. In germline, CDR1 is SEHNR, CDR2 FQNEAQ (reference sequence). V lost 0 bases, J lost 8 bases, and 13 bases lay in between. The CDR3 here is CASSLASGAGGYTF. The CDR3 nucleotides are TGTGCCAGCAGCTTAGCGTCCGGGGCCGGGGGCTACACCTTC.

This clonotype was observed a single time. The chain couples TRBV2 to TRBJ2-5; D possibly corresponds to TRBD1 (6 bases). Germline lookup yields CDR1 SNHLY and CDR2 FYNNEI. V was pared by 6 bases and J by 4 bases, with 12 bases between. The CDR3 extends over 13 amino acids. The chain's CDR3 is CASRYRVAETQYF. The CDR3 DNA reads as TGTGCCAGCAGGTACAGGGTTGCAGAGACCCAGTACTTC. Together with reference TRBV2 and TRBJ2-5, the CDR3 gives the full variable domain: EPEVTQTPSHQVTQMGQEVILRCVPISNHLYFYWYRQILGQKVEFLVSFYNNEISEKSEIFDDQFSVERPDGSNFTLKIRSTKLEDSAMYFCASRYRVAETQYFGPGTRLLVL.

This clonotype was recorded a few times. The chain joins TRBV14 to TRBJ2-1; 8 positions agree with TRBD1. The germline gives CDR1 SGHDN, CDR2 FVKESK. The V segment lost 2 bases and the J segment 7 bases; nucleotides outside the gene matches: 4. The CDR3 has 14 residues. The CDR3 nucleotides are TGTGCCAGCAGCCAAAGGAGACAGGGGAATGAGCAGTTCTTC. Protein product: CASSQRRQGNEQFF. Filled out from reference TRBV14 and TRBJ2-1, the complete variable domain reads EAGVTQFPSHSVIEKGQTVTLRCDPISGHDNLYWYRRVMGKEIKFLLHFVKESKQDESGMPNNRFLAERTGGTYSTLKVQPAELEDSGVYFCASSQRRQGNEQFFGPGTRLTVL.

The gene calls are TRBV29-1 and TRBJ2-5, with D uncertain. The CDR3 totals 11 residues. Germline loops: CDR1 SQVTM, CDR2 ANQGSEA. Trimming pared 5 bases from V and 4 bases from J, leaving 8 bases between. CDR3 amino acids: CSVTYRETQYF. DNA of the CDR3: TGCAGCGTTACGTATCGAGAGACCCAGTACTTC.